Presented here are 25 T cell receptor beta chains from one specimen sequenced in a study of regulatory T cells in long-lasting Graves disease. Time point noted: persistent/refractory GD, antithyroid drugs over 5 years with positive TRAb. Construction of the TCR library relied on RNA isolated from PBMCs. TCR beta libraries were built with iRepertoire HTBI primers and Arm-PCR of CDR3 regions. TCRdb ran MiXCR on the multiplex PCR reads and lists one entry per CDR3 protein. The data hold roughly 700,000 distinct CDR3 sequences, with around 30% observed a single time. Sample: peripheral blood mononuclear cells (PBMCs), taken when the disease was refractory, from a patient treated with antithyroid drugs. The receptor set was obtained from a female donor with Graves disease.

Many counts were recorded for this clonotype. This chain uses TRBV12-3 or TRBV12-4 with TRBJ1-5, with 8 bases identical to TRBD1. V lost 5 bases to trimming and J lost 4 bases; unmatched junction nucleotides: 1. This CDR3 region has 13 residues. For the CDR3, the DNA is TGTGCCAGCAGTAGACAGGGGAATCAGCCCCAGCATTTT. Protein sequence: CASSRQGNQPQHF.

The CDR3 sequence: CASSLPWTTNTEAFF. In DNA form, the CDR3 reads TGTGCCAGCAGCTTACCTTGGACAACTAACACTGAAGCTTTCTTT. The chain has TRBV7-9 and TRBJ1-1; D is perhaps TRBD1 (5 bases). The V gene's germline CDR1 is SEHNR and CDR2 FQNEAQ (reference sequence). The CDR3 length is 15 residues. The V gene lost 2 bases and the J gene lost 2 bases, with 12 bases spanning the gap.

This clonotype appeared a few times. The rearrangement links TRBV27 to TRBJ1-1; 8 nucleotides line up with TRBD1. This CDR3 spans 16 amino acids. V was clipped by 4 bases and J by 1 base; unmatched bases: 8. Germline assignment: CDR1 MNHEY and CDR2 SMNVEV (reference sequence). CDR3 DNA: TGTGCCAGCAGTTCCTTAATGACAGGGGCGAACACTGAAGCTTTCTTT. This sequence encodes CASSSLMTGANTEAFF.

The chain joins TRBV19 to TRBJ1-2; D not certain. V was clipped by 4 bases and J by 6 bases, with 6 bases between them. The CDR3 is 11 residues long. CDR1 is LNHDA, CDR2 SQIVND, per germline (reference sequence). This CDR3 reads CASSRTHGYTF. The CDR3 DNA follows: TGTGCCAGTAGTAGGACGCATGGCTACACCTTC.

The CDR3: CASSQLRTGYLAPLHF. The CDR3 DNA follows: TGTGCCAGCAGTCAATTGCGGACAGGGTATTTGGCACCCCTCCACTTT. The chain is built from TRBV6-1 and TRBJ1-6, with TRBD1 matching over 8 bases. CDR1 and CDR2 from the germline V gene are MNHNS and SASEGT. The length of the CDR3 is 16 residues. Trimming at V came to 5 bases and at J to 11 bases, leaving 14 bases not matched to a gene.

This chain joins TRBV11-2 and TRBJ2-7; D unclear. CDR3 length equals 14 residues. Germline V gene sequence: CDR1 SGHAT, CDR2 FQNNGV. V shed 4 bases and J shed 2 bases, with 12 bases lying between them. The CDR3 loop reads CASSYITSTYEQYF. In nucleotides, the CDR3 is TGTGCCAGCAGCTATATCACCTCGACCTACGAGCAGTACTTC.

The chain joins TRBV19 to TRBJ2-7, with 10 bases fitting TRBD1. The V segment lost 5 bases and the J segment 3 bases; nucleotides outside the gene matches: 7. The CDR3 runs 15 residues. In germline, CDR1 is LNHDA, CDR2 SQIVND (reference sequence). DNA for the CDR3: TGTGCCAGTAGTCGTGGGACAGGGGATGTCTACGAGCAGTACTTC. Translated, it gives CASSRGTGDVYEQYF.

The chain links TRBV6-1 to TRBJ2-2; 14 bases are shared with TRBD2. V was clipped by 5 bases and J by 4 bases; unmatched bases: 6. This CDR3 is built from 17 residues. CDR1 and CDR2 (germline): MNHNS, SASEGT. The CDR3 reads CASSRGLAGGGTGELFF. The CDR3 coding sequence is TGTGCCAGCAGTCGAGGACTAGCGGGAGGTGGCACCGGGGAGCTGTTTTTT.

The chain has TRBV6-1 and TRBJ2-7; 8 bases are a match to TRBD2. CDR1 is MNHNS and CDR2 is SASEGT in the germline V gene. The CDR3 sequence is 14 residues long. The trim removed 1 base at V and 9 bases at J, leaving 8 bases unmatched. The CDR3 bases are TGTGCCAGCAGTGAAGGGCGGGGGGCCAGCGCGCAGTACTTC. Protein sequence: CASSEGRGASAQYF.

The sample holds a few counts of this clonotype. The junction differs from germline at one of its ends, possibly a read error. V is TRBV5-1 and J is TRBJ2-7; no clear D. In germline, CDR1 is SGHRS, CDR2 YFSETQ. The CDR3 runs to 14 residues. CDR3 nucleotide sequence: TGCGCCAGCGGCTTTGAGCCCACCGGGTACGAGCAGTACTTC. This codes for CASGFEPTGYEQYF. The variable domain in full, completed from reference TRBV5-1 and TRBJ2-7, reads KAGVTQTPRYLIKTRGQQVTLSCSPISGHRSVSWYQQTPGQGLQFLFEYFSETQRNKGNFPGRFSGRQFSNSRSEMNVSTLELGDSALYLCASGFEPTGYEQYFGPGTRLTVT.

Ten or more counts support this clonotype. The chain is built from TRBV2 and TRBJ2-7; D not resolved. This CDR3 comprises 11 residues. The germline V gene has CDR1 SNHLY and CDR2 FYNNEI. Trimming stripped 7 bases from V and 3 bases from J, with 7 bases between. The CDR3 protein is CASKGNYEQYF. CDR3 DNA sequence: TGTGCCAGCAAGGGTAACTACGAGCAGTACTTC.

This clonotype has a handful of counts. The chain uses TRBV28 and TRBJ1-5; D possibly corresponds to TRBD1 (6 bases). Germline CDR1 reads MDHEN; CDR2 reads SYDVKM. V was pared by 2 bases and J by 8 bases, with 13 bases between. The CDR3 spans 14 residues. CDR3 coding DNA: TGTGCCAGCAGTTTAACAGGGAGGGAGAAGCCCCAGCATTTT. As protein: CASSLTGREKPQHF. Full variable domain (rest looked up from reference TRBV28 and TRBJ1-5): DVKVTQSSRYLVKRTGEKVFLECVQDMDHENMFWYRQDPGLGLRLIYFSYDVKMKEKGDIPEGYSVSREKKERFSLILESASTNQTSMYLCASSLTGREKPQHFGDGTRLSIL.

This chain's CDR3 is CASSQGSTHGELFF. CDR3 in DNA: TGTGCCAGCAGCCAAGGTAGTACTCACGGGGAGCTGTTTTTT. The gene calls are TRBV3-1 and TRBJ2-2; D not resolved. Looked up from germline, CDR1 is LGHDT and CDR2 is YNNKEL (reference sequence). This CDR3 is 14 amino acids long. Trimming removed 1 base at V and 7 bases at J, with 10 bases between.

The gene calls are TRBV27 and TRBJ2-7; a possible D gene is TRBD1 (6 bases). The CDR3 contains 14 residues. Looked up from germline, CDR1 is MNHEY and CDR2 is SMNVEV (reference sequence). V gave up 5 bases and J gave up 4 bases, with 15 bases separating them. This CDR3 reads CASSRQVALYEQYF. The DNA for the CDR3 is TGTGCCAGCAGTAGACAGGTCGCGTTATACGAGCAGTACTTC.

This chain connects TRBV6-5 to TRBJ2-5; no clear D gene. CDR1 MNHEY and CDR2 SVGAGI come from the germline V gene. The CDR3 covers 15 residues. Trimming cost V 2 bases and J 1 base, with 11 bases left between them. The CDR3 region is CASSYPGPFQETQYF. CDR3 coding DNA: TGTGCCAGCAGTTACCCGGGCCCCTTCCAAGAGACCCAGTACTTC.

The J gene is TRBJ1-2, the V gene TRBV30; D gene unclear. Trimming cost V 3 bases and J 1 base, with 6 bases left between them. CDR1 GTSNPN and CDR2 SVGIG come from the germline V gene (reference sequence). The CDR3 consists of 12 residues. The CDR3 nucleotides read TGTGCCTGGAGACCCAGTAACTATGGCTACACCTTC. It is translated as CAWRPSNYGYTF.

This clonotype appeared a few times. The CDR3 DNA sequence: TGCAGTGCTAGGCAGACTGGGGCCAACGTCCTGACTTTC. Amino acids: CSARQTGANVLTF. This chain links TRBV20-1 with TRBJ2-6; D remains ambiguous. Germline V lookup: CDR1 DFQATT, CDR2 SNEGSKA (reference sequence). The CDR3 contains 13 residues. The ends were cut back, 3 bases at V and 2 bases at J, with 5 bases in the middle.

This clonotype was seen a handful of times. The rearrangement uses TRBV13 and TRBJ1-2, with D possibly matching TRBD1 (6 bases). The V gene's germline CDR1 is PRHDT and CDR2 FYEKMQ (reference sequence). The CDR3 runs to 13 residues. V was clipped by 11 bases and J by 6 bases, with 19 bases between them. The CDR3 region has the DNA TGTGCCGGGGGCTCCGTGGAAATAGATGGCTACACCTTC. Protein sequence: CAGGSVEIDGYTF. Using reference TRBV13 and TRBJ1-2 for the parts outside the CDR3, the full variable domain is AAGVIQSPRHLIKEKRETATLKCYPIPRHDTVYWYQQGPGQDPQFLISFYEKMQSDKGSIPDRFSAQQFSDYHSELNMSSLELGDSALYFCAGGSVEIDGYTFGSGTRLTVV.

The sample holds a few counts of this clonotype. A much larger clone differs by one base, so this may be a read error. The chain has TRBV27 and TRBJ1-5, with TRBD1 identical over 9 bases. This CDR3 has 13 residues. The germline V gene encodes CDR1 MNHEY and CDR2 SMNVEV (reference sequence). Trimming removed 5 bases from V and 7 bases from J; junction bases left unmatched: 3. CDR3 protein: CASSRQGEQPQHF. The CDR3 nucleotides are TGTGCCAGCAGTCGACAGGGGGAACAGCCCCAGCATTTT.

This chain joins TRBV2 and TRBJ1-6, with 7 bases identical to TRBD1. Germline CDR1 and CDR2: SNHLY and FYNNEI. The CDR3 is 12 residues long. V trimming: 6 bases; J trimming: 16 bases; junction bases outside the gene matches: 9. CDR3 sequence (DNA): TGTGCCAGCAGCGATGACAGGGTATCACTCCACTTT. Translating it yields CASSDDRVSLHF.

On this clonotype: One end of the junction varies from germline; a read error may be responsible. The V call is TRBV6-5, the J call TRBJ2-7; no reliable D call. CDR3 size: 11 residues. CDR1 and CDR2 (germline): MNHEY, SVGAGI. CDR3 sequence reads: CASNYLYEQYF. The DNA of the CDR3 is TGTGCCAGCAATTACCTTTACGAGCAGTACTTC.

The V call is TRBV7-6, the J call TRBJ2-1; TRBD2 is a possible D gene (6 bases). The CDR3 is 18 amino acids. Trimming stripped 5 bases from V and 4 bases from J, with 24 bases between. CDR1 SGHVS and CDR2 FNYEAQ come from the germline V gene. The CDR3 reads CASSPGIRGGPSYNEQFF. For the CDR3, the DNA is TGTGCCAGCAGCCCCGGGATTAGGGGAGGTCCCTCATACAATGAGCAGTTCTTC.

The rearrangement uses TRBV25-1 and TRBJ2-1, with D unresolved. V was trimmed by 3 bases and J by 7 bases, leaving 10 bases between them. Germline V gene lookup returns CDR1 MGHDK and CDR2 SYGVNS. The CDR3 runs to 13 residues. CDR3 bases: TGTGCCAGCAGTGACTTGGTGGCAAATGAGCAGTTCTTC. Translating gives CASSDLVANEQFF.

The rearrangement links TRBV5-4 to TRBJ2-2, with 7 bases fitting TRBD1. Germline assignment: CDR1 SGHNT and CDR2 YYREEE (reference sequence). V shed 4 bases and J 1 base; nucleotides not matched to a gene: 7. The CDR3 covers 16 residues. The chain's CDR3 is CASSPGHRGNTGELFF. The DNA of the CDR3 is TGTGCCAGCAGCCCGGGGCACAGGGGGAACACCGGGGAGCTGTTTTTT.

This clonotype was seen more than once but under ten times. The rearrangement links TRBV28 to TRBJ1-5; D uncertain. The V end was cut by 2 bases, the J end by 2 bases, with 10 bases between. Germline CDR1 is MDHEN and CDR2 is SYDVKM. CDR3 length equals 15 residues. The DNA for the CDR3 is TGTGCCAGCAGTTTAGATCAGGTCGGCAATCAGCCCCAGCATTTT. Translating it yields CASSLDQVGNQPQHF.